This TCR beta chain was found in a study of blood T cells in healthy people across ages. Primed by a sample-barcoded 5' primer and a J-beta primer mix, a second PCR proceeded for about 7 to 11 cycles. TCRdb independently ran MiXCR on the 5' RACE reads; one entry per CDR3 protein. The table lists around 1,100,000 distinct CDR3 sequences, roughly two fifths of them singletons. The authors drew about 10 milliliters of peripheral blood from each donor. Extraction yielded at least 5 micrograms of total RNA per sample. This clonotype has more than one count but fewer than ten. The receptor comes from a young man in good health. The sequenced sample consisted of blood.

The DNA of the CDR3 is TGCGCCAGCAGCCAAGATCTGGAGTCAGGGGGCATTAACTATGGCTACACCTTC. Amino acid sequence: CASSQDLESGGINYGYTF. The gene calls are TRBV4-3 and TRBJ1-2, with 8 bases aligning to TRBD1. V gave up 0 bases and J gave up 1 base; unmatched junction bases: 10. The CDR3 is 18 amino acids. The germline CDR1 and CDR2 sequences are LGHNA and YSLEER.